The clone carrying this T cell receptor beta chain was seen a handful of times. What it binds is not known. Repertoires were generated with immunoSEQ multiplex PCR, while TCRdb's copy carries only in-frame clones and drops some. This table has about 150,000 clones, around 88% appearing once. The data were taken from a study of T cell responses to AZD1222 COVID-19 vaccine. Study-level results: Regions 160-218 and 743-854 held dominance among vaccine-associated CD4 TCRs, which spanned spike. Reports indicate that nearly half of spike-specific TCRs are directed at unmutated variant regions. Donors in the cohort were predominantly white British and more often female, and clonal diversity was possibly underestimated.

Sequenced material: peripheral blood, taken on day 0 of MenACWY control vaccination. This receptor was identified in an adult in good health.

In nucleotides, the CDR3 is TGTGCCAGCAGTTACTCGACAGGCTATGGCTACACCTTC. Translating gives CASSYSTGYGYTF. The chain has TRBV6-5 and TRBJ1-2; weak D call: TRBD1 (6 bases). The germline V gene has CDR1 MNHEY and CDR2 SVGAGI. The ends were cut back, 0 bases at V and 4 bases at J, with 6 bases in the middle. This CDR3 region has 13 residues.